One sample yielded the 29 T cell receptor beta chains listed below, sequenced in a study of T cell responses to AZD1222 COVID-19 vaccine. Sequencing used immunoSEQ multiplex PCR; TCRdb keeps in-frame clones, though not all of them. The sample carries 95,000 to 100,000 clones, around 87% recorded once. Sequenced material: peripheral blood, taken 28 days after the second AZD1222 dose. The receptors were gathered from an adult who received the AZD1222 COVID-19 vaccine.

V gene TRBV7-2 combines with J gene TRBJ2-3; weak D call: TRBD2 (6 bases). V was clipped by 5 bases and J by 2 bases, with 14 bases between them. This CDR3 comprises 15 residues. Germline lookup yields CDR1 SGHTA and CDR2 FQGNSA. The CDR3 nucleotides read TGTGCCAGCAGCCGTAGCGGATCCGACACAGATACGCAGTATTTT. Its translation: CASSRSGSDTDTQYF. Full variable domain (outside the CDR3, taken from reference TRBV7-2 and TRBJ2-3): GAGVSQSPSNKVTEKGKDVELRCDPISGHTALYWYRQSLGQGLEFLIYFQGNSAPDKSGLPSDRFSAERTGGSVSTLTIQRTQQEDSAVYLCASSRSGSDTDTQYFGPGTRLTVL.

The chain employs TRBV12-5 and TRBJ1-3; D unresolved. The CDR3 contains 16 residues. Germline V gene data show CDR1 as LGHNT and CDR2 as FRNRAP. V lost 6 bases to trimming and J lost 4 bases, with 19 bases between them. DNA of the CDR3: TGTGCTAGTGGCCCGGTTTTGGGCCTCGGGGGAAACACCATATATTTT. Amino acids: CASGPVLGLGGNTIYF.

V usage is TRBV6-5 and J usage is TRBJ1-1, with 10 nucleotides matching TRBD1. The CDR3 is made up of 14 amino acids. Trimming cost V 2 bases and J 6 bases; bases outside gene matches: 3. Germline CDR1 and CDR2: MNHEY and SVGAGI. CDR3 coding DNA: TGTGCCAGCAGTTACGGACAGGGGGAGGCTGAAGCTTTCTTT. This encodes CASSYGQGEAEAFF.

The CDR3 here is CASSQPGRSNQPQHF. The CDR3 DNA reads as TGTGCCAGCAGCCAACCGGGACGGAGCAATCAGCCCCAGCATTTT. V and J are TRBV14 and TRBJ1-5; the D gene is possibly TRBD1 (5 bases). The CDR3 runs 15 residues. The V end lost 2 bases, the J end lost 1 base, and 9 bases lay between the germline ends. Germline V gene data show CDR1 as SGHDN and CDR2 as FVKESK. Variable domain in full (rest from reference TRBV14 and TRBJ1-5): EAGVTQFPSHSVIEKGQTVTLRCDPISGHDNLYWYRRVMGKEIKFLLHFVKESKQDESGMPNNRFLAERTGGTYSTLKVQPAELEDSGVYFCASSQPGRSNQPQHFGDGTRLSIL.

The chain has TRBV3-1 (or the pseudogene TRBV3-2) and TRBJ2-1, with D tentatively TRBD2 (6 bases). Trimming removed 1 base at V and 9 bases at J, with 13 bases between. CDR3 length: 14 residues. Germline CDR1 LGHDT, CDR2 YNNKEL (reference sequence). In nucleotides, the CDR3 is TGTGCCAGCAGCCAAGCTTGGGGGGAAATTGAGCAGTTCTTC. Encoded protein: CASSQAWGEIEQFF.

This chain uses TRBV12-3 or TRBV12-4 with TRBJ2-7, with D possibly TRBD2 on 5 matching bases. There are 13 residues in the CDR3. Trimming removed 5 bases from V and 0 bases from J, with 8 bases in between. The DNA for the CDR3 is TGTGCCAGCAGTGGACTGAACTCCTACGAGCAGTACTTC. Encoded protein: CASSGLNSYEQYF.

This rearrangement joins TRBV27 to TRBJ2-3, with D perhaps TRBD1 or TRBD2 (5 bases each). The V gene's germline CDR1 is MNHEY and CDR2 SMNVEV (reference sequence). V lost 8 bases and J lost 1, with 10 bases in between. The CDR3 contains 13 residues. The CDR3 here is CASRRDGTDTQYF. The CDR3 DNA follows: TGTGCCAGCCGTAGGGACGGCACAGATACGCAGTATTTT.

The rearrangement links TRBV6-1 to TRBJ2-7; no firm D call. The CDR3 loop spans 15 amino acids. Germline values: CDR1 MNHNS, CDR2 SASEGT. V lost 2 bases, J lost 3 bases, and 14 bases lay in between. In DNA, the CDR3 is TGTGCCAGCAGTGAAACGTTCGTCGGGCGCTACGAGCAGTACTTC. Translating gives CASSETFVGRYEQYF.

This chain joins TRBV5-1 and TRBJ2-7; D is possibly TRBD1 (5 bases). The CDR3 loop spans 13 amino acids. The ends were cut back, 1 base at V and 3 bases at J, with 8 bases in the middle. Germline-derived CDR1 and CDR2 are SGHRS and YFSETQ. The CDR3 DNA is TGCGCCAGCAGCTTGCAGGGTGACTACGAGCAGTACTTC. It encodes CASSLQGDYEQYF.

In DNA form, the CDR3 reads TGCGCCAGCAGCCAGGGGACTAGCGGCTACGAGCAGTACTTC. Encoded protein: CASSQGTSGYEQYF. This rearrangement joins TRBV5-1 to TRBJ2-7; 11 bases align to TRBD2. The CDR3 sequence is 14 residues long. Unmatched junction bases numbered 3, after V lost 4 bases and J lost 3 bases. CDR1 is SGHRS, CDR2 YFSETQ, per germline.

This rearrangement joins TRBV29-1 to TRBJ2-1, with 9 bases that match TRBD2. This CDR3 comprises 16 residues. Trimming at V came to 0 bases and at J to 4 bases, leaving 7 bases not matched to a gene. CDR1 is SQVTM and CDR2 is ANQGSEA in the germline V gene. CDR3 region: CSVEELFSGSYNEQFF. The CDR3 DNA is TGCAGCGTTGAAGAACTATTTAGCGGGAGTTACAATGAGCAGTTCTTC.

This sequence joins TRBV20-1 and TRBJ1-1, with 10 nucleotides matching TRBD1. This CDR3 spans 15 amino acids. Trimming cost V 3 bases and J 7 bases; bases outside gene matches: 11. The germline CDR1 and CDR2 sequences are DFQATT and SNEGSKA (reference sequence). CDR3 sequence reads: CSASYSTGGMGEAFF. CDR3 DNA sequence: TGCAGTGCTAGTTATTCGACAGGGGGCATGGGTGAAGCTTTCTTT.

The V gene is TRBV20-1, the J gene TRBJ2-3; D is possibly TRBD1 or TRBD2 (7 bases each). The V end was cut by 3 bases, the J end by 3 bases, with 13 bases between. Germline-derived CDR1 and CDR2 are DFQATT and SNEGSKA (reference sequence). The CDR3 covers 14 residues. CDR3 sequence (DNA): TGCAGTGCTAGTTCAGGGGGGGCAACAGATACGCAGTATTTT. As protein: CSASSGGATDTQYF.

V and J are TRBV7-3 and TRBJ1-1; D is possibly TRBD1 (6 bases). This CDR3 region has 13 residues. From germline, CDR1 is SGHTA and CDR2 FQGTGA. Between the trimmed V and J ends, which lost 3 bases and 2 bases, there was a span of 7 bases. This chain's CDR3 is CASSLGTNTEAFF. In nucleotides, the CDR3 is TGTGCCAGCAGCTTGGGGACAAACACTGAAGCTTTCTTT.

V usage is TRBV28 and J usage is TRBJ2-5, with D perhaps matching TRBD1 or TRBD2 (6 bases each). CDR3 length: 16 amino acids. V dropped 1 base and J dropped 3 bases, with 15 bases sitting between them. Looked up from germline, CDR1 is MDHEN and CDR2 is SYDVKM. The CDR3: CASSLSFRGRKETQYF. DNA for the CDR3: TGTGCCAGCAGTTTATCGTTCCGGGGGCGCAAAGAGACCCAGTACTTC. The full variable domain, in which reference TRBV28 and TRBJ2-5 provide the parts outside the CDR3, is DVKVTQSSRYLVKRTGEKVFLECVQDMDHENMFWYRQDPGLGLRLIYFSYDVKMKEKGDIPEGYSVSREKKERFSLILESASTNQTSMYLCASSLSFRGRKETQYFGPGTRLLVL.

The chain is built from TRBV7-3 and TRBJ1-1; the D gene is possibly TRBD1 (6 bases). Trimming left V 5 bases short and J 6 bases short, with 13 bases between. Germline V gene sequence: CDR1 SGHTA, CDR2 FQGTGA. CDR3 length equals 13 residues. This CDR3 reads CASSPRGGPEAFF. The CDR3 DNA is TGTGCCAGCAGCCCCAGAGGGGGGCCTGAAGCTTTCTTT.

J is TRBJ1-1 and V is TRBV2; 9 positions agree with TRBD1. The CDR3 runs to 14 residues. V lost 5 bases and J lost 0; bases outside the gene matches: 1. Germline CDR1 and CDR2: SNHLY and FYNNEI. CDR3 in amino acids: CASSRTGVNTEAFF. The CDR3 DNA reads as TGTGCCAGCAGTAGGACAGGGGTGAACACTGAAGCTTTCTTT. The whole variable domain, filled in from reference TRBV2 and TRBJ1-1, reads EPEVTQTPSHQVTQMGQEVILRCVPISNHLYFYWYRQILGQKVEFLVSFYNNEISEKSEIFDDQFSVERPDGSNFTLKIRSTKLEDSAMYFCASSRTGVNTEAFFGQGTRLTVV.

The chain has TRBV19 and TRBJ1-2, with TRBD1 matching 7 bases. V trimming: 7 bases; J trimming: 6 bases; junction bases outside the gene matches: 8. This CDR3 spans 13 amino acids. CDR1 and CDR2 (germline): LNHDA, SQIVND (reference sequence). CDR3 sequence: CASIPQGRDGYTF. CDR3 in DNA: TGTGCCAGTATTCCACAGGGGCGCGATGGCTACACCTTC. Full variable domain (rest looked up from reference TRBV19 and TRBJ1-2): DGGITQSPKYLFRKEGQNVTLSCEQNLNHDAMYWYRQDPGQGLRLIYYSQIVNDFQKGDIAEGYSVSREKKESFPLTVTSAQKNPTAFYLCASIPQGRDGYTFGSGTRLTVV.

The chain links TRBV28 to TRBJ2-5, with 7 bases that match TRBD2. CDR3 length: 17 amino acids. Per the germline V gene, CDR1 is MDHEN and CDR2 is SYDVKM. V shed 5 bases and J 0 bases; nucleotides not matched to a gene: 12. CDR3 region: CASSPTGVSGYQETQYF. The CDR3, as DNA: TGTGCCAGCAGTCCAACCGGGGTTAGCGGGTACCAAGAGACCCAGTACTTC.

This clone appeared a single time. As DNA, the CDR3 is TGTGCCAGCAGCTCCGGGACGGCTTCACAGTACTTC. This gives the protein CASSSGTASQYF. This chain uses TRBV7-9 with TRBJ2-5; the D gene could be TRBD1 or TRBD2 (5 bases each). Germline V lookup: CDR1 SEHNR, CDR2 FQNEAQ (reference sequence). Trimming stripped 4 bases from V and 11 bases from J, with 14 bases between. The CDR3 is 12 residues long.

CDR3 sequence: CSVELPGTDTQYF. The DNA of the CDR3 is TGCAGCGTTGAGCTTCCTGGCACAGATACGCAGTATTTT. This chain joins TRBV29-1 and TRBJ2-3; D remains ambiguous. The CDR3 extends over 13 amino acids. Trimming cost V 3 bases and J 1 base, with 8 bases left between them. The germline gives CDR1 SQVTM, CDR2 ANQGSEA.

V and J are TRBV5-1 and TRBJ1-1, with D unresolved. V dropped 0 bases and J dropped 5 bases, with 11 bases sitting between them. The CDR3 has 14 residues. Germline-derived CDR1 and CDR2 are SGHRS and YFSETQ. CDR3 in DNA: TGCGCCAGCAGCTTGGGGTCGGTGGGAACTGAAGCTTTCTTT. Translating gives CASSLGSVGTEAFF.

The chain employs TRBV7-9 and TRBJ2-1; TRBD2 aligns across 9 bases. This CDR3 spans 15 amino acids. The junction had 2 bases not matched to a gene; V was cut back by 1 base and J by 4 bases. Germline-derived CDR1 and CDR2 are SEHNR and FQNEAQ (reference sequence). The CDR3 loop is CASSLGLAGYNEQFF. In nucleotides, the CDR3 is TGTGCCAGCAGCTTAGGGCTAGCGGGGTACAATGAGCAGTTCTTC.

The chain uses TRBV10-1 and TRBJ1-1; 9 bases are shared with TRBD1. The length of the CDR3 is 15 residues. V was clipped by 2 bases and J by 4 bases; unmatched bases: 5. Germline loops: CDR1 WNHNN, CDR2 SYGVQD (reference sequence). The CDR3 reads CASSEGQGFGTEAFF. CDR3 DNA: TGCGCCAGCAGTGAGGGACAGGGGTTTGGCACTGAAGCTTTCTTT.

The table lists this clone with a count of one. The rearrangement uses TRBV5-1 and TRBJ1-2; D not certain. Trimming took 0 bases from V and 4 from J, leaving 13 bases between them. Germline loops: CDR1 SGHRS, CDR2 YFSETQ. CDR3 length: 15 amino acids. CDR3 DNA: TGCGCCAGCAGCTTGGGGGTCGGATCTTCCTATGGCTACACCTTC. Residues: CASSLGVGSSYGYTF. The full variable domain, completed using reference TRBV5-1 and TRBJ1-2, is KAGVTQTPRYLIKTRGQQVTLSCSPISGHRSVSWYQQTPGQGLQFLFEYFSETQRNKGNFPGRFSGRQFSNSRSEMNVSTLELGDSALYLCASSLGVGSSYGYTFGSGTRLTVV.

The J gene is TRBJ2-5, the V gene TRBV27; D perhaps matches TRBD2 (5 bases). V lost 7 bases to trimming and J lost 2 bases, with 14 bases between them. Per the germline V gene, CDR1 is MNHEY and CDR2 is SMNVEV (reference sequence). The CDR3 consists of 14 residues. In DNA, the CDR3 is TGTGCCAGCAAAGAGGGCAGGCTTCAAGAGACCCAGTACTTC. Protein sequence: CASKEGRLQETQYF.

The rearrangement joins TRBV18 to TRBJ2-4, with D unclear. Germline CDR1 reads KGHSH; CDR2 reads LQKENI. This CDR3 is built from 16 residues. The V gene lost 4 bases and the J gene lost 0 bases, with 13 bases spanning the gap. CDR3 protein: CASSLSMTLAKNIQYF. The CDR3 DNA is TGTGCCAGCTCACTCTCGATGACGCTAGCCAAAAACATTCAGTACTTC.

The V and J genes are TRBV18 and TRBJ1-1; possible D gene TRBD1, 5 bases. Trimming cost V 3 bases and J 4 bases, with 15 bases left between them. Germline CDR1 KGHSH, CDR2 LQKENI. This CDR3 comprises 15 residues. The CDR3: CASSPPRGWSTEAFF. The CDR3 DNA sequence: TGTGCCAGCTCACCGCCACGGGGGTGGAGCACTGAAGCTTTCTTT.

V usage is TRBV5-1 and J usage is TRBJ1-1; 7 bases are a match to TRBD1. CDR3 length: 14 amino acids. Trimming removed 3 bases from V and 7 bases from J; junction bases left unmatched: 9. Germline values: CDR1 SGHRS, CDR2 YFSETQ. The DNA of the CDR3 is TGCGCCAGCAGCTGGGACAGCCACAGTAATGAAGCTTTCTTT. Encoded protein: CASSWDSHSNEAFF. Using reference TRBV5-1 and TRBJ1-1 for the parts outside the CDR3, the full variable domain is KAGVTQTPRYLIKTRGQQVTLSCSPISGHRSVSWYQQTPGQGLQFLFEYFSETQRNKGNFPGRFSGRQFSNSRSEMNVSTLELGDSALYLCASSWDSHSNEAFFGQGTRLTVV.